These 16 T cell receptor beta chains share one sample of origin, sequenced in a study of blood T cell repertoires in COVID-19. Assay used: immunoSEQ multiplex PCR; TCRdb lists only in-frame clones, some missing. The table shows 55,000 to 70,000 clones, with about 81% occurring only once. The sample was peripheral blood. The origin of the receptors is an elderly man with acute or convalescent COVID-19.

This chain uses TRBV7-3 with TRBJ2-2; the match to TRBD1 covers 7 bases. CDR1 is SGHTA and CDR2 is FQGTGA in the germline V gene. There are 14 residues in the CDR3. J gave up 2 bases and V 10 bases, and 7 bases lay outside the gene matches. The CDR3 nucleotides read TGTGCCACCAACAGGGGAGCCAACACCGGGGAGCTGTTTTTT. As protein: CATNRGANTGELFF. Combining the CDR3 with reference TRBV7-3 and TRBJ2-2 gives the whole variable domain GAGVSQTPSNKVTEKGKYVELRCDPISGHTALYWYRQSLGQGPEFLIYFQGTGAADDSGLPNDRFFAVRPEGSVSTLKIQRTERGDSAVYLCATNRGANTGELFFGEGSRLTVL.

This CDR3 reads CASSFQSAGELFF. The CDR3 DNA reads TGTGCCAGCAGCTTTCAGTCTGCCGGGGAGCTGTTTTTT. This chain joins TRBV7-2 and TRBJ2-2; D call uncertain. V was clipped by 3 bases and J by 6 bases, with 8 bases between them. CDR1 and CDR2 from the germline V gene are SGHTA and FQGNSA. The CDR3 extends over 13 amino acids. Combining the CDR3 with reference TRBV7-2 and TRBJ2-2 gives the whole variable domain GAGVSQSPSNKVTEKGKDVELRCDPISGHTALYWYRQSLGQGLEFLIYFQGNSAPDKSGLPSDRFSAERTGGSVSTLTIQRTQQEDSAVYLCASSFQSAGELFFGEGSRLTVL.

CDR3 nucleotides: TGTGCCAGTAGTATTCCGGGACAGGGGGCGGAAGCTTTCTTT. Translated: CASSIPGQGAEAFF. The chain links TRBV19 to TRBJ1-1; TRBD1 aligns across 12 bases. The CDR3 is made up of 14 amino acids. Germline CDR1 reads LNHDA; CDR2 reads SQIVND (reference sequence). V lost 3 bases and J lost 8; bases outside the gene matches: 4. Filled out from reference TRBV19 and TRBJ1-1, the complete variable domain reads DGGITQSPKYLFRKEGQNVTLSCEQNLNHDAMYWYRQDPGQGLRLIYYSQIVNDFQKGDIAEGYSVSREKKESFPLTVTSAQKNPTAFYLCASSIPGQGAEAFFGQGTRLTVV.

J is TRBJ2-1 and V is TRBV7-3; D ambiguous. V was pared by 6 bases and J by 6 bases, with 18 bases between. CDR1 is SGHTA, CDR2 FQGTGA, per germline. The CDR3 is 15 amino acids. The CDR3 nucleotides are TGTGCCAGCAGTCGCGCAGACAACCCTTTCAATGAGCAGTTCTTC. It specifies CASSRADNPFNEQFF.

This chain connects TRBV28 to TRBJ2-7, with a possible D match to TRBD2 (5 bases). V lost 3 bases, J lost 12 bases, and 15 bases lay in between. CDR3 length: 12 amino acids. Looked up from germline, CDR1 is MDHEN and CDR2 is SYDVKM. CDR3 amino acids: CASSLSKRRGYF. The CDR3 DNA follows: TGTGCCAGCAGTTTGAGCAAGCGACGGGGGTACTTC.

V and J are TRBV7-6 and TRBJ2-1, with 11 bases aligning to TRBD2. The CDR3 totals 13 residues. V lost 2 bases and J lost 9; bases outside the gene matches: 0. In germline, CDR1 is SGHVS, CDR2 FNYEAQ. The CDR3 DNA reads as TGTGCCAGCAGCTTAACTAGCGGGGGTGAGCAGTTCTTC. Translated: CASSLTSGGEQFF. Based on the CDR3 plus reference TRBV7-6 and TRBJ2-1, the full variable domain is GAGVSQSPRYKVTKRGQDVALRCDPISGHVSLYWYRQALGQGPEFLTYFNYEAQQDKSGLPNDRFSAERPEGSISTLTIQRTEQRDSAMYRCASSLTSGGEQFFGPGTRLTVL.

CDR3 coding DNA: TGTGCCAGCCTCCATTCCCGGTTTCGGAATGAGCAGTTCTTC. This sequence encodes CASLHSRFRNEQFF. The chain has TRBV28 and TRBJ2-1; D gene unclear. The germline CDR1 and CDR2 sequences are MDHEN and SYDVKM. Trimming pared 8 bases from V and 7 bases from J, leaving 18 bases between. This CDR3 has 14 residues.

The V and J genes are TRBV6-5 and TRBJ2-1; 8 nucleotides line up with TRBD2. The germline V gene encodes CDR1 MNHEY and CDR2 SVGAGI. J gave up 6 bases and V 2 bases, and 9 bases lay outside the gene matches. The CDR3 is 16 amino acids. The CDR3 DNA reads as TGTGCCAGCAGTTACAATCGGGGACTAGGCCCCAATGAGCAGTTCTTC. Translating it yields CASSYNRGLGPNEQFF.

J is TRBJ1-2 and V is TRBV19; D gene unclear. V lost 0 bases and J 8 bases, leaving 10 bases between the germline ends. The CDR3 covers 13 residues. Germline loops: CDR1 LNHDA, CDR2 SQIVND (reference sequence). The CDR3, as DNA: TGTGCCAGTAGTATAGACAGTGAATTCGGCTACACCTTC. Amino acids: CASSIDSEFGYTF.

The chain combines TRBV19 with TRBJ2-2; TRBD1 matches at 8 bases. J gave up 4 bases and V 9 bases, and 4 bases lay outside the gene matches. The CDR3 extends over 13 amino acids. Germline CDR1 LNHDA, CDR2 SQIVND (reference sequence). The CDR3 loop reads CASRGRGTGELFF. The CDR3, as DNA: TGTGCCAGCAGGGGGCGCGGCACCGGGGAGCTGTTTTTT. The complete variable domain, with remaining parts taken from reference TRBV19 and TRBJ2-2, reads DGGITQSPKYLFRKEGQNVTLSCEQNLNHDAMYWYRQDPGQGLRLIYYSQIVNDFQKGDIAEGYSVSREKKESFPLTVTSAQKNPTAFYLCASRGRGTGELFFGEGSRLTVL.

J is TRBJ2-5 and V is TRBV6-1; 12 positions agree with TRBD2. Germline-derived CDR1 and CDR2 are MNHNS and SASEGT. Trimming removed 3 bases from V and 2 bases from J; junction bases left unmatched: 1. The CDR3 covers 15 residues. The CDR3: CASSDLAGGQETQYF. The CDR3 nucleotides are TGTGCCAGCAGTGATCTAGCGGGGGGGCAAGAGACCCAGTACTTC.

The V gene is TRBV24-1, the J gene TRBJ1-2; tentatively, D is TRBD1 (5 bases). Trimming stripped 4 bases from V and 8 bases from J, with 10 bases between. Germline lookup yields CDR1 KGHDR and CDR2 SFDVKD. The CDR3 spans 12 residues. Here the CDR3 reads CATSEGRAGYTF. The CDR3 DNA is TGTGCCACCAGTGAGGGCAGGGCGGGCTACACCTTC.

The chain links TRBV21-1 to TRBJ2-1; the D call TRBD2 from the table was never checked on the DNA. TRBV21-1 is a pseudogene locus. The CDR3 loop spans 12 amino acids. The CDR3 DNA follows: TGTGCCAGCAGCAAATATAGAAATGAGCAGTTCTTC. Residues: CASSKYRNEQFF.

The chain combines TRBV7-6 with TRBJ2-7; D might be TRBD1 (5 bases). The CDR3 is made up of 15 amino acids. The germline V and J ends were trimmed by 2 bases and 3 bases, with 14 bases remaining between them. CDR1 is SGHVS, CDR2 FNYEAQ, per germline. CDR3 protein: CASSLNPQGLYEQYF. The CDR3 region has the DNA TGTGCCAGCAGCTTAAATCCCCAGGGCCTCTACGAGCAGTACTTC. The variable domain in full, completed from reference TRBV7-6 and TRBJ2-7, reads GAGVSQSPRYKVTKRGQDVALRCDPISGHVSLYWYRQALGQGPEFLTYFNYEAQQDKSGLPNDRFSAERPEGSISTLTIQRTEQRDSAMYRCASSLNPQGLYEQYFGPGTRLTVT.

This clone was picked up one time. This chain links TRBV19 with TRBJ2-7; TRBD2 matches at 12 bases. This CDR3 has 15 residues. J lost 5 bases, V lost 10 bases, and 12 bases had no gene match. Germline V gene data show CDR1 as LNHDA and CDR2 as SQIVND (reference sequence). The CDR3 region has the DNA TGTGCCACCTCCTCGACTAGCGGGAGTCTTCACGAGCAGTACTTC. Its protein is CATSSTSGSLHEQYF.

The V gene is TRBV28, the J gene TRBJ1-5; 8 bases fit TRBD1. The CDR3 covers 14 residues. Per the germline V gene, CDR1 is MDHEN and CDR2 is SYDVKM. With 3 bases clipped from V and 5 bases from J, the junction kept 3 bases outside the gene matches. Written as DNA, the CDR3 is TGTGCCAGCAGTTTCCAGGGGGCGTATCAGCCCCAGCATTTT. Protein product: CASSFQGAYQPQHF.